The rows below give T cell receptor beta chains drawn from one sample of a study of OX40 agonist ivuxolimab in advanced cancers. Generated by immunoSEQ multiplex PCR, the TCRdb table keeps only in-frame clones and is missing some. The data hold more than 100,000 clones, with about nine tenths observed a single time. Sequencing used CD4+ or CD8+ T cells sorted from blood, obtained in a trial of the OX40 agonist ivuxolimab. The receptor source for this set is an adult with an advanced solid tumor such as melanoma, head and neck, liver or kidney cancer. The CDR3 runs from the conserved cysteine through the conserved F or W. Rows may omit the clone size; those that give it use once, few, many or a size class.

size | V | CDR3
. | TRBV10-3 | CAISENNRDSPLHF
. | TRBV14 | CASSQPGLKNEQFF
. | TRBV15 | CATSRAPGATNEKLFF
. | TRBV2 | CASSAPGLAGYEQYF
. | TRBV10-3 | CAISAGTGQGGVYNEQFF
. | TRBV28 | CASRVGQGYSNQPQHF
. | TRBV27 | CASSLRYYNEQFF
. | TRBV2 | CASRSDPNTEAFF
once | TRBV10-3 | CAISDSFGDRGNEQYF
. | TRBV7-9 | CASSFGFGDQETQYF
. | TRBV19 | CASILTGTNTEAFF
once | TRBV9 | CASSADRDYGYTF
. | TRBV5-1 | CASSLAPGGNEQFF
. | TRBV19 | CASSTGQTRVYEQYF
. | TRBV6-5 | CASSSSGGTIGREAFF
. | TRBV19 | CASIRTSGGDNEQFF
. | TRBV27 | CASSTSVGTGELFF
. | TRBV10-1 | CASSEGGEQFF
. | TRBV7-8 | CASSLGTASYEQYF
. | TRBV7-9 | CASSLGDAPYF
once | TRBV19 | CASSIYGTDNQPQHF
. | TRBV30 | CAWSVRSQRGNEQFF
. | TRBV5-8 | CASNLQGWDTEAFF
. | TRBV6-4 | CASSDELAGVSPQETQYF
. | TRBV7-2 | CASRLTGTSGSSYEQYF
. | TRBV27 | CASSRTGSSGNTIYF
once | TRBV27 | CASRSPPTAEEQYF
. | TRBV28 | CASSLPAGTSTDTQYF
. | TRBV10-3 | CAIRRTADSNQPQHF
once | TRBV5-4 | CASSLQTSGIYEQYF
. | TRBV9 | CASSVGQTTETQYF
once | TRBV29-1 | CSGRDRGWEQFF
. | TRBV4-2 | CASSQPTSGGVETQYF
. | TRBV15 | CATSRDRTNYGYTF
. | TRBV4-3 | CASSLGDRYTGELFF
. | TRBV5-4 | CASSLRLSGRDSGELFF
. | TRBV18 | CASSPNRRDQPQHF
. | TRBV7-3 | CASSLTPGLAEKQFF
. | TRBV28 | CAVAEKGEQYF
. | TRBV28 | CASSLSGHQPQHF
. | TRBV9 | CASSVGVAGETQYF
. | TRBV10-3 | CAISEDGYSYEQYF
. | TRBV28 | CASTAGGYGYTF
. | TRBV9 | CASSARASGTYEQYF
. | TRBV19 | CASTPDVISGNTIYF
. | TRBV19 | CASKLSGSASFAGEQYF
once | TRBV6-5 | CASSYGARDGGELFF
once | TRBV6-1 | CASSAHSDGDYGYTF